These T cell receptor beta chains were read from a single sample in a study of neurological immune-mediated disorders. Using its own MiXCR run on the 5' RACE reads, TCRdb lists one record per CDR3 protein. In the table there are about 5,000 distinct CDR3 sequences, 20% to 25% of which are singletons. The sample was CD8+ T cells from blood. These receptors were taken from a woman aged 60-70 years with HTLV-1-associated myelopathy (HAM/TSP). Both conserved end residues are part of each CDR3. D genes are given only for firm matches. Part of the rows lack a size; the others show once, few, many or a class for expanded clones.

v_gene	abundance	d_gene	j_gene	CDR3nt	CDR3aa
TRBV5-1	medium-sized	NA	TRBJ1-2	TGCGCCAGCAGCTTGGTGGGGGTCGGCTACACCTTC	CASSLVGVGYTF
TRBV6-1	many	NA	TRBJ1-2	TGTGCCAGCAGTGAATGGGGTGGGGGCGGCTATGGCTACACCTTC	CASSEWGGGGYGYTF
TRBV5-6	NA	NA	TRBJ2-7	TGTGCCAGCAGCTTCACAGGTTACGAGCAGTACTTC	CASSFTGYEQYF
TRBV27	medium-sized	NA	TRBJ2-1	TGTGCCAGCAGTTTTAACATGGAGCAGTTCTTC	CASSFNMEQFF
TRBV5-4	many	TRBD2	TRBJ2-7	TGTGCCAGCAGCTTGGGGCTAGCGGGGGACGCCTACGAGCAGTACTTC	CASSLGLAGDAYEQYF
TRBV9	NA	NA	TRBJ2-1	TGTGCCAGCAGCGTAGGGCCTCAGGGTGTCAACGGCTTCTCCTACAATGAGCAGTTCTTC	CASSVGPQGVNGFSYNEQFF
TRBV20-1	medium-sized	NA	TRBJ2-7	TGCAGTGCTAGGGGCTCCAGGTTGGACAGCTTTAGGTCCTACGAGCAGTACTTC	CSARGSRLDSFRSYEQYF
TRBV20-1	NA	NA	TRBJ2-1	TGCAGTGTCTGGGACTTTAACAATGAGCAGTTCTTC	CSVWDFNNEQFF
TRBV29-1	medium-sized	NA	TRBJ2-2	TGCAGCGTTGAACGGCAGGAAAGAACCGGGGAGCTGTTTTTT	CSVERQERTGELFF
TRBV20-1	many	NA	TRBJ2-1	TGCAGTGCTAGAGGAAAGGGGAAAGGAGCCTACAATGAGCAGTTCTTC	CSARGKGKGAYNEQFF
TRBV6-2/TRBV6-3	many	NA	TRBJ2-7	TGTGCCAGCAGGACAGAGAAGAGCTCCTACGAGCAGTACTTC	CASRTEKSSYEQYF
TRBV5-5	once	NA	TRBJ2-1	TGTGCCAGCAGCCCTTTTCCGGGACTGCAATCCTACAATGAGCAGTTCTTC	CASSPFPGLQSYNEQFF
TRBV7-9	medium-sized	NA	TRBJ2-7	TGTGCCAGCAACCACGGAGGGGGGCCCGAGCAGTACTTC	CASNHGGGPEQYF
TRBV7-9	medium-sized	TRBD1	TRBJ1-1	TGTGCCAGCAGCCCGTCCCGGGACAGGGGACCTACCCGGGGGGCTTTCTTT	CASSPSRDRGPTRGAFF
TRBV5-6	large	TRBD2	TRBJ2-1	TGTGCCAGCATCTGGGGAGGCGGGGGATACAATGAGCAGTTCTTC	CASIWGGGGYNEQFF
TRBV4-3	medium-sized	NA	TRBJ1-6	TGCGCCAGCAGCCAAGATCTACCTAGGGGAGGAGTAGGATCACCCCTCCACTTT	CASSQDLPRGGVGSPLHF
TRBV7-9	few	NA	TRBJ1-5	TGTGCCAGCAGCTTAGAGGGGTACAATCAGCCCCAGCATTTT	CASSLEGYNQPQHF
TRBV7-9	many	NA	TRBJ2-7	TGTGCCAGCAGCTCACAGGGGGGGATTTACGAGCAGTACTTC	CASSSQGGIYEQYF
TRBV7-9	many	TRBD1	TRBJ2-7	TGTGCCAGCAGCCCAAACAGGGGCGGCGAGCAGTACTTC	CASSPNRGGEQYF
TRBV20-1	many	TRBD2	TRBJ2-7	TGCAGTGCCTTGACTAGCGGGAGATGGTCCTACGAGCAGTACTTC	CSALTSGRWSYEQYF
TRBV29-1	many	TRBD1	TRBJ1-2	TGCAGCGTCCCCGGGACAGGGGGCGGCTACACCTTC	CSVPGTGGGYTF
TRBV5-1	many	NA	TRBJ1-5	TGCGCCAGCAGCTTGGAAGGTCAGCCCCAGCATTTT	CASSLEGQPQHF